This T cell receptor beta chain was sequenced during a study of cytomegalovirus exposure and HLA in healthy donors. It was with 60 Vbeta and 13 Jbeta primers that the PCR ran. Using immunoSEQ multiplex PCR, the repertoire was profiled, and TCRdb retains in-frame clones only, with some absent. The profile shows about 130,000 clones, under 80% of them singletons. To note about this clone: The antigen is unknown.

Healthy bone marrow donors made up the donors. The junction had 10 bases not matched to a gene; V was cut back by 8 bases and J by 0 bases. CDR1 is SNHLY and CDR2 is FYNNEI in the germline V gene. The CDR3 loop spans 16 amino acids. Study-wide results and limits: Available immune exposure information covered CMV serostatus only. Highly shared variants forming one cluster were likely a sequencing artifact. Presence/absence analyses rested on an assumption that sequencing depth was roughly uniform across donors.

Sequences were obtained from PBMCs. The chain joins TRBV2 to TRBJ1-1; TRBD1 agrees at 9 bases. This receptor was obtained from a man younger than 35 in good health and CMV-seropositive. CDR3 DNA: TGTGCCAGCGAAAAGAGACAGGGGGTAATGAACACTGAAGCTTTCTTT. It codes for CASEKRQGVMNTEAFF. Combining the CDR3 with reference TRBV2 and TRBJ1-1 gives the whole variable domain EPEVTQTPSHQVTQMGQEVILRCVPISNHLYFYWYRQILGQKVEFLVSFYNNEISEKSEIFDDQFSVERPDGSNFTLKIRSTKLEDSAMYFCASEKRQGVMNTEAFFGQGTRLTVV.